Shown below are 8 T cell receptor beta chains from a single sample sequenced in a study of shared clonotypes between healthy human individuals. The data were produced by immunoSEQ multiplex PCR, yet TCRdb's version contains in-frame clones alone and is incomplete. Counted here are around 2.5 million clones, approximately 93% occurring once; the ten biggest clones make up 0.36%. Input material: naive CD4+ T cells from PBMCs. As to subset: CD45RA+ positively selected. These TCRs come from a man in his late teens or twenties in good health. Some clones in this sample may be carry-over from other donors' samples.

J is TRBJ2-2 and V is TRBV6-1; D gene uncertain. Per the germline V gene, CDR1 is MNHNS and CDR2 is SASEGT. CDR3 length: 14 residues. Trimming pared 7 bases from V and 6 bases from J, leaving 15 bases between. CDR3 in amino acids: CASTKRDGSGELFF. DNA for the CDR3: TGTGCCAGCACCAAGAGAGACGGGTCCGGGGAGCTGTTTTTT.

The J gene is TRBJ2-3, the V gene TRBV7-2; D may correspond to TRBD1 or TRBD2 (5 bases each). The length of the CDR3 is 15 residues. V lost 0 bases, J lost 7 bases, and 14 bases lay in between. Germline V gene sequence: CDR1 SGHTA, CDR2 FQGNSA. The CDR3 is CASSLATTGQHTQYF. CDR3 in DNA: TGTGCCAGCAGCTTAGCGACAACGGGGCAACATACGCAGTATTTT.

Only one count was recorded for this clone. The chain employs TRBV11-2 and TRBJ2-2; D is possibly TRBD2 (5 bases). There are 16 residues in the CDR3. Germline lookup yields CDR1 SGHAT and CDR2 FQNNGV. The V end lost 4 bases, the J end lost 7 bases, and 19 bases lay between the germline ends. CDR3 sequence reads: CASSSRSSGNFGELFF. CDR3 in DNA: TGTGCCAGCAGCTCCCGGTCCTCGGGGAACTTCGGGGAGCTGTTTTTT.

The DNA for the CDR3 is TGTGCCAGTAGAACCCCACAGGGACGGATGAACACTGAAGCTTTCTTT. Translated, it gives CASRTPQGRMNTEAFF. The rearrangement uses TRBV19 and TRBJ1-1, with a possible D match to TRBD1 (6 bases). From germline, CDR1 is LNHDA and CDR2 SQIVND (reference sequence). Trimming removed 6 bases at V and 0 bases at J, with 17 bases between. The CDR3 is 16 amino acids.

The CDR3 bases are TGTGCCAGCAGTTACTCGCTACCGGGTGAGGCCGGGGAGCTGTTTTTT. Its protein is CASSYSLPGEAGELFF. V gene TRBV6-5 combines with J gene TRBJ2-2; D unresolved. V was shortened by 0 bases and J by 6 bases, with 14 bases between the two germline ends. The CDR3 covers 16 residues. CDR1 and CDR2 (germline): MNHEY, SVGAGI.

The V gene is TRBV7-2, the J gene TRBJ1-4; D perhaps matches TRBD1 (6 bases). The germline V gene has CDR1 SGHTA and CDR2 FQGNSA. V gave up 3 bases and J gave up 7 bases, with 21 bases separating them. CDR3 length: 17 amino acids. The CDR3 here is CASSLQGRVLGGEKLFF. The CDR3 nucleotides are TGTGCCAGCAGCTTGCAGGGGCGCGTTTTAGGAGGTGAAAAACTGTTTTTT.

CDR3 loop: CATSSSRDTIYF. The DNA for the CDR3 is TGTGCCACCAGCAGCTCCAGGGACACCATATATTTT. The chain combines TRBV15 with TRBJ1-3, with D tentatively TRBD1 (5 bases). Looked up from germline, CDR1 is LNHNV and CDR2 is YYDKDF (reference sequence). Trimming cost V 3 bases and J 8 bases, with 8 bases left between them. CDR3 length: 12 residues.

The chain has TRBV7-8 and TRBJ2-7; D is uncertain. This CDR3 has 13 amino acids. V lost 0 bases to trimming and J lost 7 bases, with 10 bases between them. The V gene's germline CDR1 is SGHVS and CDR2 FQNEAQ. For the CDR3, the DNA is TGTGCCAGCAGCTTAGCGCCACTCGGGGAGCAGTACTTC. Amino acids: CASSLAPLGEQYF.